This T cell receptor beta chain was captured by sequencing in a study of a mutant IDH1 vaccine in newly diagnosed glioma. Looking at the study overall: First vaccine doses came 4-6 weeks after radiotherapy alone, or with temozolomide cycles. Patients were pretreated with radiotherapy, temozolomide, or both, mostly both.

Sequencing was performed with immunoSEQ multiplex PCR; in TCRdb, only in-frame clones are kept and a portion is missing. The top ten hold just over 7.5% of the sample, which has under 35,000 clones, around three quarters seen once. The germline V gene has CDR1 SGHTA and CDR2 FQGNSA. V lost 6 bases and J 5 bases, leaving 22 bases between the germline ends. CDR3 size: 16 residues. On this clone: The antigen is undetermined.

Time point noted: week 35, safety follow-up. The study gave 300 ug of mutant IDH1 20-mer peptide per vaccine dose, with topical imiquimod. The chain is built from TRBV7-2 and TRBJ2-5; TRBD1 or TRBD2 may be the D gene (6 bases each). Sample: PBMCs, taken from a glioma patient whose treatment included an IDH1 peptide vaccine. The receptor comes from a man aged 50 to 60 with glioma. CDR3: CASSSRSGGVRETQYF. In nucleotides, the CDR3 is TGTGCCAGCAGTTCAAGGTCCGGGGGCGTCAGGGAGACCCAGTACTTC.